A selection of T cell receptor beta chains follows, all from one sample in a study of blood T cell repertoires in COVID-19. The repertoire was sequenced with immunoSEQ multiplex PCR; TCRdb's copy has only in-frame clones and lacks some. The data hold hundreds of thousands of clones, with roughly 89% observed a single time. Material for sequencing was peripheral blood. The source of these receptors is a woman in her thirties with COVID-19, enrolled during active disease. Each CDR3 is given with its conserved first and last residue. Each record gives: V gene, clone size, D gene, J gene, CDR3 DNA, CDR3 protein. A D gene is named only where the DNA matches it firmly. The size entry is marked missing in some rows and otherwise reads once, few, many or a size class.

TRBV28,many,TRBD1,TRBJ1-1,TGTGCCAGCAGAACCGGGACAGGGTTGGCTGAAGCTTTCTTT,CASRTGTGLAEAFF
TRBV7-6,.,.,TRBJ1-4,TGTGCCAGCAGCTTCGGCAGGGCGGGGGAAAAACTGTTTTTT,CASSFGRAGEKLFF
TRBV5-1,.,.,TRBJ2-3,TGCGCCAGCAGCTCGTCCATGGGGCTGGATACGCAGTATTTT,CASSSSMGLDTQYF
TRBV28,.,.,TRBJ1-1,TGTGCCAGCAGTTCCTCCGGGACACGGAACACTGAAGCTTTCTTT,CASSSSGTRNTEAFF
TRBV3-1/TRBV3-2,.,.,TRBJ2-3,TGTGCCAGCGGTAACGGGGGCACAGATACGCAGTATTTT,CASGNGGTDTQYF
TRBV9,.,TRBD1,TRBJ1-2,TGTGCCAGCAGCGGGGACTTGGCAGGGGGTGTCTACACCTTC,CASSGDLAGGVYTF
TRBV27,once,.,TRBJ1-2,TGTGCCAGCAGTGGCGGGGGGGTAGGCTACACCTTC,CASSGGGVGYTF
TRBV4-1,.,.,TRBJ1-5,TGCGCCAGCAGCCAAGGGGCCCCCGGAGGGCCCCAGCATTTT,CASSQGAPGGPQHF
TRBV5-8,.,TRBD1,TRBJ2-7,TGTGCCAGCAGCTCCGGACAGGGCTACGAGCAGTACTTC,CASSSGQGYEQYF
TRBV6-4,.,TRBD2,TRBJ2-4,TGTGCCAGGAACCCCGGGACTAGCGGCAAAAACATTCAGTACTTC,CARNPGTSGKNIQYF
TRBV28,.,.,TRBJ2-7,TGTGCCAGCAGTTATGGGGGCCCCTACGAGCAGTACTTC,CASSYGGPYEQYF
TRBV30,.,.,TRBJ1-1,TGTGCCTGGAGTCCGGGAATTTTCACTGAAGCTTTCTTT,CAWSPGIFTEAFF
TRBV15,.,TRBD1,TRBJ2-1,TGTGCCACCAGCATCGACAGGGGAGCCTACAATGAGCAGTTCTTC,CATSIDRGAYNEQFF
TRBV7-8,.,.,TRBJ2-3,TGTGCCAGCAGCTTAGATGGGGGGTATACGCAGTATTTT,CASSLDGGYTQYF
TRBV7-9,.,.,TRBJ1-6,TGTGCCAGCAGCTCCTCTAGTAGTAATTCACCCCTCCACTTT,CASSSSSSNSPLHF
TRBV3-1/TRBV3-2,.,TRBD2,TRBJ2-1,TGTGCCAGCACAGATAGCGGGGGGTATCACGGCGAGCAGTTCTTC,CASTDSGGYHGEQFF
TRBV28,.,.,TRBJ2-5,TGTGCCAGCAGCCCCGCCATACAGGACGGAGTACGGGAGACCCAGTACTTC,CASSPAIQDGVRETQYF
TRBV28,.,.,TRBJ2-5,TGTGCCAGCATCGCTGTCGGAGAGATCGAGACCCAGTACTTC,CASIAVGEIETQYF
TRBV28,.,TRBD1,TRBJ1-2,TGTGCCAGCAGTGATTCCCCGGGACAGGGTCATACTAACTATGGCTACACCTTC,CASSDSPGQGHTNYGYTF
TRBV28,.,TRBD1,TRBJ1-1,TGTGCCAGCCGTGGGACAGTGAACACTGAAGCTTTCTTT,CASRGTVNTEAFF
TRBV10-2,.,TRBD2,TRBJ2-1,TGCGCCAGCAGTGAGTGGAGCGGGGGGGCGCAGGGAGAGCAGTTCTTC,CASSEWSGGAQGEQFF
TRBV18,.,.,TRBJ1-1,TGTGCCAGCTCACCACCGCGGGCTAAGAACACTGAAGCTTTCTTT,CASSPPRAKNTEAFF
TRBV19,.,.,TRBJ2-3,TGTGCCAGTACCGGGGTCGACACAGATACGCAGTATTTT,CASTGVDTDTQYF
TRBV30,.,TRBD1,TRBJ2-4,TGTGCCTGGACCTTGGGACAGGGAGTAGCCAAAAACATTCAGTACTTC,CAWTLGQGVAKNIQYF
TRBV4-1,.,TRBD2,TRBJ2-1,TGCGCCAGCAGCCAAGTCGACCTAGGACTAGCGCGGGGCGAGCAGTTCTTC,CASSQVDLGLARGEQFF
TRBV5-4,.,TRBD1,TRBJ1-2,TGTGCCAGCAGCTTCGACAGGGAAGGTGACTACACCTTC,CASSFDREGDYTF
TRBV5-4,.,.,TRBJ1-2,TGTGCCAGCAGCTTGTACGCCGGAGGGCTTAGGGGCTACACCTTC,CASSLYAGGLRGYTF
TRBV12-5,.,.,TRBJ2-3,TGTGCTAGTGGTTTGCCTTTTTCAGGGGGGCACACAGATACGCAGTATTTT,CASGLPFSGGHTDTQYF
TRBV13,once,.,TRBJ1-1,TGTGCCAGCAGCTTAAGGATCACGGGGAACACTGAAGCTTTCTTT,CASSLRITGNTEAFF
TRBV18,few,.,TRBJ1-1,TGTGCCAGCTCACCACCGGCTAGACCCTCTGGTGCTTTCTTT,CASSPPARPSGAFF
TRBV5-6,.,TRBD2,TRBJ2-3,TGTGCCAGCAGCTTCCGTAGCGGGGGTGCAGATACGCAGTATTTT,CASSFRSGGADTQYF
TRBV28,few,TRBD1,TRBJ1-3,TGTGCCAGCAGACTCGACAGGGGGACGTTCTCTGGAAACACCATATATTTT,CASRLDRGTFSGNTIYF
TRBV19,once,.,TRBJ1-1,TGTGCCAGTCATACCGGGACACTTAACACTGAAGCTTTCTTT,CASHTGTLNTEAFF
TRBV5-1,once,.,TRBJ2-7,TGCGCCAGCAGCTCGGCCCAGGTGGGCGAGCAGTACTTC,CASSSAQVGEQYF
TRBV21-1,.,.,TRBJ2-7,TGTGCCAGCAGCCATCGGGACAGATCCTTAACCTACGAGCAGTACTTC,CASSHRDRSLTYEQYF
TRBV5-6,many,TRBD2,TRBJ2-5,TGTGCCAGCAGCCCACTAGCGGGGGGCGAGACCCAGTACTTC,CASSPLAGGETQYF
TRBV3-1/TRBV3-2,.,.,TRBJ1-2,TGTGCCAGCAGCCGTTCTCTACTTTATGGCTACACCTTC,CASSRSLLYGYTF
TRBV6-5,.,.,TRBJ2-1,TGTGCCAGCAGCTCCGGACAGCCCGCCTACAATGAGCAGTTCTTC,CASSSGQPAYNEQFF
TRBV5-8,.,.,TRBJ1-2,TGTGCCAGCAGCGCAGTCCCGCGCCTCAGGGGCTACACCTTC,CASSAVPRLRGYTF
TRBV7-8,.,TRBD2,TRBJ2-1,TGTGCCAGCAGCTTAGGAGGACTAGGAGGCTACAATGAGCAGTTCTTC,CASSLGGLGGYNEQFF
TRBV19,.,TRBD1,TRBJ2-5,TGTGCCAGTAGTGTCGGACAGGGGGCATGGGAGACCCAGTACTTC,CASSVGQGAWETQYF
TRBV7-8,.,TRBD2,TRBJ2-7,TGTGCCAGCAGCTGGGGCCGAATCGGGGGGGAGCAGTACTTC,CASSWGRIGGEQYF
TRBV6-6,.,.,TRBJ2-7,TGTGCCAGCAGTTACTCGGGAGACTACGAGCAGTACTTC,CASSYSGDYEQYF
TRBV2,.,.,TRBJ1-5,TGTGCCAGCACAAGGTTTACAGGGACCGATCAGCCCCAGCATTTT,CASTRFTGTDQPQHF
TRBV5-1,.,TRBD1,TRBJ2-7,TGCGCCAGCAGCCCCGAGCCGGGACAGAAGTTCCACGAGCAGTACTTC,CASSPEPGQKFHEQYF
TRBV5-1,.,.,TRBJ2-3,TGCGCCAGCAGCTTGGCCCAAGGGGCAGATACGCAGTATTTT,CASSLAQGADTQYF
TRBV2,.,.,TRBJ1-5,TGTGCCAGCACACAGGTTTTGGGCGAAGGCAATCAGCCCCAGCATTTT,CASTQVLGEGNQPQHF
TRBV6-5,.,TRBD1,TRBJ1-2,TGTGCCAGCAGTCCCCTTGGACAGGCGACCCGGGGCTACACCTTC,CASSPLGQATRGYTF
TRBV19,.,.,TRBJ2-7,TGTGCCAGTAGTATAGGGTTCATGAGGGCCTACGAGCAGTACTTC,CASSIGFMRAYEQYF
TRBV5-5,.,.,TRBJ2-2,TGTGCCAGCAGCTTGGGGGCCAGGGTGGACACCGGGGAGCTGTTTTTT,CASSLGARVDTGELFF
TRBV27,.,TRBD1,TRBJ1-5,TGTGCCAGCAGTCCCGACAGGGGGTCCAATCAGCCCCAGCATTTT,CASSPDRGSNQPQHF
TRBV5-1,.,TRBD1,TRBJ1-2,TGCGCCAGCAGCCCCGGACAGGGGGCTCTCTATGGCTACACCTTC,CASSPGQGALYGYTF
TRBV14,.,.,TRBJ1-3,TGTGCCAGCAGCCAGCGCTCCCTCGGCTCTGGAAACACCATATATTTT,CASSQRSLGSGNTIYF
TRBV5-1,.,.,TRBJ1-3,TGCGCCAGCAGCCCGCTCGCGAACCCGGGAAACACCATATATTTT,CASSPLANPGNTIYF
TRBV5-1,.,TRBD1,TRBJ1-6,TGCGCCAGCAGCGGTAGGACAGGGGAGCCCCTCCACTTT,CASSGRTGEPLHF
TRBV6-5,.,TRBD1,TRBJ1-2,TGTGCCAGCAGGGGGGACAGCACAGACGGCTACACCTTC,CASRGDSTDGYTF
TRBV14,.,.,TRBJ1-1,TGTGCCAGCAGCCAAGATCTGGGCAGATTGAACACTGAAGCTTTCTTT,CASSQDLGRLNTEAFF
TRBV12-3/TRBV12-4,.,.,TRBJ2-7,TGTGCCAGCAGGCCCGGCGGATACTACGAGCAGTACTTC,CASRPGGYYEQYF
TRBV5-1,.,.,TRBJ2-5,TGCGCCAGCAGCTTGGCCGCAGGGAAAGAGACCCAGTACTTC,CASSLAAGKETQYF
TRBV5-6,.,.,TRBJ1-2,TGTGCCAGCAGCTTGGGAGCCGCAGGGTTCACCTTC,CASSLGAAGFTF